This TCR beta chain was sequenced during a study of blood T cell repertoires in COVID-19. V was pared by 0 bases and J by 1 base, with 10 bases between. The CDR3 is made up of 16 amino acids. Germline CDR1 SGHNT, CDR2 YYREEE (reference sequence). In Seattle, patients joined the study during active infection and were tracked longitudinally. Clones were sequenced by immunoSEQ multiplex PCR, and TCRdb holds only the in-frame ones, with some missing. The sample holds some 120,000 clones, about four fifths seen once. This TCR came from a man younger than 40 with COVID-19, enrolled during active disease. This chain links TRBV5-4 with TRBJ2-2; D remains unclear. Sequenced material: peripheral blood. The CDR3, as DNA: TGTGCCAGCAGCTTGGGAACTACCCAGAACACCGGGGAGCTGTTTTTT. Translation: CASSLGTTQNTGELFF.